The rows below give T cell receptor beta chains drawn from one sample of a study of cytomegalovirus exposure and HLA in healthy donors. Profiled with immunoSEQ multiplex PCR; TCRdb holds only in-frame clones, not every one. The sample lists some 180,000 clones, approximately 86% occurring once. The sequencing sample was made of PBMCs. The receptors were gathered from a man aged 25-40 years in good health and CMV-seropositive. Both conserved end residues are part of each CDR3. Each record gives: D gene, J gene, V gene, clone size, CDR3 DNA, CDR3 protein. D genes are given only for firm matches. Only part of the rows carry a size: once, few, many, or a class if the clone is expanded.

D gene: NA; J gene: TRBJ2-1; V gene: TRBV6-5; clone size: NA; CDR3 DNA: TGTGCCAGCAGTTACGAGGGGGTCGAGCAGTTCTTC; CDR3 protein: CASSYEGVEQFF
D gene: NA; J gene: TRBJ2-7; V gene: TRBV2; clone size: NA; CDR3 DNA: TGTGCCAGCAGTGAAGGGTGGGTCCGCTACGAGCAGTACTTC; CDR3 protein: CASSEGWVRYEQYF
D gene: NA; J gene: TRBJ2-7; V gene: TRBV7-2; clone size: NA; CDR3 DNA: TGTGCCAGCAGCTTCGGGCCAGAACCTCGCTCCTACGAGCAGTACTTC; CDR3 protein: CASSFGPEPRSYEQYF
D gene: NA; J gene: TRBJ2-7; V gene: TRBV15; clone size: NA; CDR3 DNA: TGTGCCACCAGCGAGGGCGGCCTAAGGCAGTACTTC; CDR3 protein: CATSEGGLRQYF
D gene: NA; J gene: TRBJ2-3; V gene: TRBV28; clone size: NA; CDR3 DNA: TGTGCCAGCAGTTTAGTGGGGGCCACATCTAGCACAGATACGCAGTATTTT; CDR3 protein: CASSLVGATSSTDTQYF
D gene: NA; J gene: TRBJ1-1; V gene: TRBV27; clone size: NA; CDR3 DNA: TGTGCCAGCAGTCCCCGGACAGTCTACACTGAAGCTTTCTTT; CDR3 protein: CASSPRTVYTEAFF
D gene: TRBD2; J gene: TRBJ2-5; V gene: TRBV11-2; clone size: NA; CDR3 DNA: TGTGCCAGCAGCGCCAACTTACGCGGGAGGTATCGAGAGACCCAGTACTTC; CDR3 protein: CASSANLRGRYRETQYF
D gene: NA; J gene: TRBJ1-1; V gene: TRBV7-6; clone size: few; CDR3 DNA: TGTGCCAGCAGGGCGCAATCAGGGTTCACTGAAGCTTTCTTT; CDR3 protein: CASRAQSGFTEAFF
D gene: TRBD1; J gene: TRBJ1-5; V gene: TRBV7-2; clone size: NA; CDR3 DNA: TGTGCCAGCAGCTTAACGGGACAGGGTATTCAGCCCCAGCATTTT; CDR3 protein: CASSLTGQGIQPQHF
D gene: NA; J gene: TRBJ2-7; V gene: TRBV7-8; clone size: NA; CDR3 DNA: TGTGCCAGCACCTCCAGCACCGTCCCCTACTACGAGCAGTACTTC; CDR3 protein: CASTSSTVPYYEQYF
D gene: NA; J gene: TRBJ2-1; V gene: TRBV29-1; clone size: NA; CDR3 DNA: TGCAGCGCCTGGTCGATGGGTAGGAAGCGGGTTAACAATGAGCAGTTCTTC; CDR3 protein: CSAWSMGRKRVNNEQFF
D gene: TRBD2; J gene: TRBJ2-1; V gene: TRBV13; clone size: once; CDR3 DNA: TGTGCCAGCAGCACCTCTAGCGGGGGGGCCAGGTCCTACAATGAGCAGTTCTTC; CDR3 protein: CASSTSSGGARSYNEQFF
D gene: NA; J gene: TRBJ1-6; V gene: TRBV18; clone size: NA; CDR3 DNA: TGTGCCAGCTCAGCTGACTATAATTCACCCCTCCACTTT; CDR3 protein: CASSADYNSPLHF
D gene: NA; J gene: TRBJ2-1; V gene: TRBV9; clone size: NA; CDR3 DNA: TGTGCCAGCAGCGAGACTAGTTCTTCCCATGAGCAGTTCTTC; CDR3 protein: CASSETSSSHEQFF
D gene: NA; J gene: TRBJ2-7; V gene: TRBV5-6; clone size: NA; CDR3 DNA: TGTGCCAGCAGCTTGGCTGGGACCACGCAGCTGCAGTACTTC; CDR3 protein: CASSLAGTTQLQYF
D gene: TRBD2; J gene: TRBJ2-1; V gene: TRBV6-1; clone size: few; CDR3 DNA: TGTGCCAGCATCGAAGCAGGACTAGCGGGAGCAAATGAGCAGTTCTTC; CDR3 protein: CASIEAGLAGANEQFF
D gene: NA; J gene: TRBJ2-7; V gene: TRBV14; clone size: NA; CDR3 DNA: TGTGCCAGCAGCCAAGAGGGGGAGACGTGGACCTACGAGCAGTACTTC; CDR3 protein: CASSQEGETWTYEQYF
D gene: NA; J gene: TRBJ1-3; V gene: TRBV7-9; clone size: NA; CDR3 DNA: TGTGCCAGCAGCTTGGAAGGTCCTGGAAACACCATATATTTT; CDR3 protein: CASSLEGPGNTIYF
D gene: TRBD1; J gene: TRBJ2-7; V gene: TRBV28; clone size: NA; CDR3 DNA: TGTGCCAGCAGTTTAGGGGACAGCCGGGCCAACTCCTACGAGCAGTACTTC; CDR3 protein: CASSLGDSRANSYEQYF
D gene: TRBD2; J gene: TRBJ2-7; V gene: TRBV7-9; clone size: NA; CDR3 DNA: TGTGCCAGCAGCTCCGACCCTAAATTGACTAGCGGGGCCTCCTACGAGCAGTACTTC; CDR3 protein: CASSSDPKLTSGASYEQYF
D gene: NA; J gene: TRBJ1-5; V gene: TRBV6-1; clone size: NA; CDR3 DNA: TGTGCCAGCACTCCCCTAGGCGGCAATCAGCCCCAGCATTTT; CDR3 protein: CASTPLGGNQPQHF
D gene: NA; J gene: TRBJ2-2; V gene: TRBV11-2; clone size: NA; CDR3 DNA: TGTGCCAGCAGCTTAGCAGCGGGCGTGGGCGGGGAGCTGTTTTTT; CDR3 protein: CASSLAAGVGGELFF
D gene: TRBD2; J gene: TRBJ2-3; V gene: TRBV7-3; clone size: NA; CDR3 DNA: TGTGCCAGCAGCCTCGGGACTAGCGGGAGGCGCGGGGGAGATACGCAGTATTTT; CDR3 protein: CASSLGTSGRRGGDTQYF
D gene: NA; J gene: TRBJ1-1; V gene: TRBV13; clone size: NA; CDR3 DNA: TGTGCCAGCAGCTTTGGGGGCTACACTGAAGCTTTCTTT; CDR3 protein: CASSFGGYTEAFF
D gene: NA; J gene: TRBJ2-6; V gene: TRBV7-6; clone size: NA; CDR3 DNA: TGTGCCAGCAGCGGGGGACGTGGGGCCAACGTCCTGACTTTC; CDR3 protein: CASSGGRGANVLTF
D gene: TRBD2; J gene: TRBJ2-7; V gene: TRBV28; clone size: once; CDR3 DNA: TGTGCCAGCAGTTTAGGGACTAGCGGAACCTACGAGCAGTACTTC; CDR3 protein: CASSLGTSGTYEQYF
D gene: NA; J gene: TRBJ2-7; V gene: TRBV6-1; clone size: NA; CDR3 DNA: TGTGCCAGCAGGGCAACCTACGAGCAGTACTTC; CDR3 protein: CASRATYEQYF
D gene: NA; J gene: TRBJ2-7; V gene: TRBV28; clone size: NA; CDR3 DNA: TGTGCCAGCACCCAGACAGGTCGGGCTAGCGACGAGCAGTACTTC; CDR3 protein: CASTQTGRASDEQYF
D gene: TRBD2; J gene: TRBJ2-1; V gene: TRBV27; clone size: NA; CDR3 DNA: TGTGCCAGCAGCTCCGGGACTAGCGGTAACAATGAGCAGTTCTTC; CDR3 protein: CASSSGTSGNNEQFF
D gene: NA; J gene: TRBJ1-3; V gene: TRBV11-2; clone size: NA; CDR3 DNA: TGTGCCAGCAGCTCGTCGGGGGGCCCCTTGCTCGGGGACACCATATATTTT; CDR3 protein: CASSSSGGPLLGDTIYF
D gene: NA; J gene: TRBJ1-1; V gene: TRBV28; clone size: NA; CDR3 DNA: TGTGCCAGCAGTTTACGTGGCACTGAAGCTTTCTTT; CDR3 protein: CASSLRGTEAFF
D gene: NA; J gene: TRBJ2-3; V gene: TRBV6-4; clone size: NA; CDR3 DNA: TGTGCCAGCAGTGACACGGGCCTCAGCACAGATACGCAGTATTTT; CDR3 protein: CASSDTGLSTDTQYF
D gene: NA; J gene: TRBJ1-2; V gene: TRBV7-2; clone size: NA; CDR3 DNA: TGTGCCAGCAGCGCCCGGCCGACCGTTGGCTACACCTTC; CDR3 protein: CASSARPTVGYTF
D gene: NA; J gene: TRBJ2-7; V gene: TRBV9; clone size: NA; CDR3 DNA: TGTGCCAGCAGCGTCCGGGACAACTACGAGCAGTACTTC; CDR3 protein: CASSVRDNYEQYF
D gene: NA; J gene: TRBJ2-7; V gene: TRBV6-1; clone size: NA; CDR3 DNA: TGTGCCAGCAGTGAGGACACCTCCTCGAGCAACTTC; CDR3 protein: CASSEDTSSSNF
D gene: NA; J gene: TRBJ2-5; V gene: TRBV5-6; clone size: NA; CDR3 DNA: TGTGCCAGCAGTATCCAGCCCCGGCCAGAAGAGACCCAGTACTTC; CDR3 protein: CASSIQPRPEETQYF
D gene: NA; J gene: TRBJ1-2; V gene: TRBV5-1; clone size: NA; CDR3 DNA: TGCGCCAGCGGCCCCGGGCGGGGCAGGGCTGGAGATGGCTACACCTTC; CDR3 protein: CASGPGRGRAGDGYTF
D gene: TRBD1; J gene: TRBJ2-3; V gene: TRBV28; clone size: NA; CDR3 DNA: TGTGCCAGCAGCAACCTGCCCGGGACAGGGTCCACAGATACGCAGTATTTT; CDR3 protein: CASSNLPGTGSTDTQYF
D gene: TRBD2; J gene: TRBJ2-5; V gene: TRBV6-1; clone size: NA; CDR3 DNA: TGTGCCAGCAGAGTAGCGGGGGGCGGTGAGACCCAGTACTTC; CDR3 protein: CASRVAGGGETQYF
D gene: NA; J gene: TRBJ2-6; V gene: TRBV29-1; clone size: NA; CDR3 DNA: TGCAGCGTTGGGGGCAGTCAGGGAGGGGCCAACGTCCTGACTTTC; CDR3 protein: CSVGGSQGGANVLTF
D gene: NA; J gene: TRBJ2-7; V gene: TRBV28; clone size: NA; CDR3 DNA: TGTGCCAGCAGTGGCTCCGGGGGCCTCTCTAACGAGCAGTACTTC; CDR3 protein: CASSGSGGLSNEQYF
D gene: NA; J gene: TRBJ1-2; V gene: TRBV5-4; clone size: NA; CDR3 DNA: TGTGCCAGCAGCTCTCCCCGAACGCGGACGGGGGGCTACACCTTC; CDR3 protein: CASSSPRTRTGGYTF
D gene: TRBD1; J gene: TRBJ2-4; V gene: TRBV6-1; clone size: NA; CDR3 DNA: TGTGCCAGCAAACGAGGACAGGGGAACATTCAGTACTTC; CDR3 protein: CASKRGQGNIQYF
D gene: NA; J gene: TRBJ2-3; V gene: TRBV11-3; clone size: NA; CDR3 DNA: TGTGCCAGCAGCTTAGATCGGGGGCCCACGACCCCGTATACGCAGTATTTT; CDR3 protein: CASSLDRGPTTPYTQYF
D gene: NA; J gene: TRBJ1-4; V gene: TRBV28; clone size: NA; CDR3 DNA: TGTGCCAGCAGACGAGGGGATGAAAAACTGTTTTTT; CDR3 protein: CASRRGDEKLFF
D gene: NA; J gene: TRBJ1-1; V gene: TRBV7-8; clone size: NA; CDR3 DNA: TGTGCCAGCAGCTTAGTACAGACAGAAGCTTTCTTT; CDR3 protein: CASSLVQTEAFF
D gene: NA; J gene: TRBJ2-7; V gene: TRBV7-6; clone size: NA; CDR3 DNA: TGTGCCAGCAGCTCAACAATGAGGGGCGAGCAGTACTTC; CDR3 protein: CASSSTMRGEQYF
D gene: NA; J gene: TRBJ2-7; V gene: TRBV5-6; clone size: NA; CDR3 DNA: TGTGCCAGCAGCTTGTGGGACCTAACCAACGAGCAGTACTTC; CDR3 protein: CASSLWDLTNEQYF
D gene: NA; J gene: TRBJ1-5; V gene: TRBV19; clone size: NA; CDR3 DNA: TGTGCCAGTAGGGCACAGCACAATCAGCCCCAGCATTTT; CDR3 protein: CASRAQHNQPQHF
D gene: NA; J gene: TRBJ2-1; V gene: TRBV4-1; clone size: once; CDR3 DNA: TGCGCCAGCAGCCAAGTTGAGGTAGGGGGGGCATCCTACAATGAGCAGTTCTTC; CDR3 protein: CASSQVEVGGASYNEQFF
D gene: NA; J gene: TRBJ1-4; V gene: TRBV11-2; clone size: NA; CDR3 DNA: TGTGCCAGCAGCTTAAGGAAGGCAGCCACTAATGAAAAACTGTTTTTT; CDR3 protein: CASSLRKAATNEKLFF
D gene: TRBD1; J gene: TRBJ1-2; V gene: TRBV7-9; clone size: NA; CDR3 DNA: TGTGCCAGCAGCCGGGACAGAACTAACTATGGCTACACCTTC; CDR3 protein: CASSRDRTNYGYTF
D gene: TRBD1; J gene: TRBJ2-6; V gene: TRBV2; clone size: NA; CDR3 DNA: TGTGCCAGCAGGAGACAGGGACAAGGTGGGGCCAACGTCCTGACTTTC; CDR3 protein: CASRRQGQGGANVLTF
D gene: NA; J gene: TRBJ1-5; V gene: TRBV12-5; clone size: NA; CDR3 DNA: TGTGCTAGTAGATCATGCCTAGGGGAGGGGGGTGGCAATCAGCCCCAGCATTTT; CDR3 protein: CASRSCLGEGGGNQPQHF